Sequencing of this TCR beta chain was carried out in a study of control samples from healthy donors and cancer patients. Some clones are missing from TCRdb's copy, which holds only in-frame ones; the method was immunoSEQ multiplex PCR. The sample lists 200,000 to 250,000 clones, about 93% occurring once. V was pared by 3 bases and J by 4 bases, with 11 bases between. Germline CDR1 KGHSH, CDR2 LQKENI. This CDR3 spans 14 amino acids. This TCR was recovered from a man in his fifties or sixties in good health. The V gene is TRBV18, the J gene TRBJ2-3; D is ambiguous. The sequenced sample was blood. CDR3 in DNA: TGTGCCAGCTCACCCCAGGACCGGTCAGATACGCAGTATTTT. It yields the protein CASSPQDRSDTQYF. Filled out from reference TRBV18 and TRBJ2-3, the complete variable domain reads NAGVMQNPRHLVRRRGQEARLRCSPMKGHSHVYWYRQLPEEGLKFMVYLQKENIIDESGMPKERFSAEFPKEGPSILRIQQVVRGDSAAYFCASSPQDRSDTQYFGPGTRLTVL.